Sequencing of this TCR beta chain was carried out in a study of tumor-infiltrating lymphocytes in primary liver carcinoma. Study at large: Spanning 30 to 69 years of age, the patients were men and women.

Constant-region priming of around 500 ng total RNA yielded TCR beta cDNA. Slightly modified ARM-PCR, run as three nested multiplex PCR rounds, produced the TCR beta libraries. Running 9 to 11 cycles apiece, the first two PCR rounds relied on TRBV1-TRBV30 forward primers together with a C-beta reverse primer. TCRdb reanalysed the multiplex PCR reads using MiXCR and keeps one entry per CDR3 protein. The table lists fewer than 200,000 distinct CDR3 sequences, 70% to 90% of them singletons. It was from about 19-30 mg of unsorted bulk tissue that RNA and DNA were co-extracted. Through surgical resection, the patients' primary liver carcinoma was treated. On this clonotype itself: As yet, its antigen is unknown. One end of the junction fails to match germline, which may point to a read error.

The CDR3 spans 14 residues. Looked up from germline, CDR1 is SGHRS and CDR2 is YFSETQ. Regarding the study as a whole: Tumor region pairs showed greater overlap than either tumor-adjacent or tumor-blood pairs did. Only about 7-25% of top clones showed up in all five tumor regions.

Input material: tumor tissue from primary liver carcinoma. The V and J genes are TRBV5-1 and TRBJ2-1, with D maybe TRBD1 (6 bases). This clonotype was obtained from a middle-aged man with primary liver carcinoma and hepatitis B virus infection. Here the CDR3 reads CVSSLETGRDEQFF. For the CDR3, the DNA is TGCGTCAGCAGCTTGGAAACAGGGAGAGATGAGCAGTTCTTC.